This TCR beta chain came from a study of tumor and adjacent non-tumor tissue in lung cancer. Study context: Each sample yielded 3.5 million to 5 million productive TCRbeta reads on average. Study results and limitations: TCR diversity was significantly greater in tumor than normal lung tissue. Tumor repertoires had a smaller top 100 clone share than normal lung.

Worth noting for this clonotype: As yet, its antigen is unknown.

The CDR3 contains 16 residues. Germline V gene sequence: CDR1 MNHEY, CDR2 SVGAGI. The ends were cut back, 11 bases at V and 4 bases at J, with 26 bases in the middle. No cell sorting was done before RNA was extracted from the tissue. Newly diagnosed lung cancer patients had thoracic surgery in China, August–late 2014, without prior chemotherapy. A modified ARM-PCR protocol with three rounds of nested PCR amplified TCRbeta. TCRdb redid the calling of the multiplex PCR reads with MiXCR, one entry per CDR3 protein. In the table there are approximately 75,000 distinct CDR3 sequences, around 74% of which are singletons.

The sequencing sample was made of lung tumor tissue. The genes are TRBV6-5 and TRBJ1-2; D possibly corresponds to TRBD1 (6 bases). This receptor was taken from a woman between 45 and 65 years old with non-small cell lung cancer. The CDR3 spells CAGFDSVWGAAYGYTF. The CDR3 DNA reads TGTGCCGGCTTCGATTCGGTTTGGGGGGCGGCCTATGGCTACACCTTC.